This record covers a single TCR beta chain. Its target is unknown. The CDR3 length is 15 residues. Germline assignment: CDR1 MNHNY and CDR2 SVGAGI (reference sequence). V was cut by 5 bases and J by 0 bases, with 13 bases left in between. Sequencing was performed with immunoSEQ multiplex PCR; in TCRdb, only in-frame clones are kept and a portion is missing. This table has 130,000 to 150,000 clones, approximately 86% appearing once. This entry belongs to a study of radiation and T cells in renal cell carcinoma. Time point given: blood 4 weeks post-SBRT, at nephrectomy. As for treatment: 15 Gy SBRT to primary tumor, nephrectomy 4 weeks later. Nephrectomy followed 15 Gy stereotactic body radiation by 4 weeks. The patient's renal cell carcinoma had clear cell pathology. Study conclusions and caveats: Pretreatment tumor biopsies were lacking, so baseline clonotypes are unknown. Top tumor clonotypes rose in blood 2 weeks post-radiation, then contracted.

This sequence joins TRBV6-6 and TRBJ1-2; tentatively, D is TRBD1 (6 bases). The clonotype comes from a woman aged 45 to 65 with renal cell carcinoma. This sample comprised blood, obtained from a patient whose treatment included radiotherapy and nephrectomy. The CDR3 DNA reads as TGTGCCAGCAGTGAGATGACAGGAGCTAACTATGGCTACACCTTC. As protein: CASSEMTGANYGYTF.